The rows below give T cell receptor beta chains drawn from one sample of a study of technical replicates of blood from a handful of donors. Only in-frame clones appear in the TCRdb table, and some are missing; sequencing was by immunoSEQ multiplex PCR. The sample has 98,000 or so clones, nearly 97% seen once. Sequenced: T cells isolated from PBMCs. The receptors stem from a human donor in good health. Both conserved end residues are part of each CDR3. Each record gives: J gene, V gene, CDR3 protein.

TRBJ1-2	TRBV5-4	CASSFQDRVNGYTF
TRBJ1-5	TRBV10-2	CASRGVYSNQPQHF
TRBJ2-3	TRBV28	CASSPYGLAGVAKSADTQYF
TRBJ1-5	TRBV28	CASSLPRQPQHF
TRBJ1-3	TRBV10-3	CAINARGSSGNTIYF
TRBJ1-3	TRBV19	CASKRGGTGGSGNTIYF
TRBJ2-6	TRBV30	CAWSPIGANVLTF
TRBJ1-5	TRBV18	CASSEAVLDGNQPQHF
TRBJ1-1	TRBV19	CASSVARWGVSEAFF
TRBJ1-2	TRBV18	CASSPTRGSPHGYTF
TRBJ2-7	TRBV27	CASSLVRGRVNYEQYF
TRBJ1-5	TRBV6-4	CASSAQGADSNQPQHF
TRBJ1-3	TRBV6-5	CASRTQGGSGNTIYF
TRBJ2-7	TRBV28	CASSLLTTGKNSQYF
TRBJ2-1	TRBV5-1	CASSLDYGNYNEQFF
TRBJ2-7	TRBV15	CATSRDPLAGVLGEQYF
TRBJ1-1	TRBV18	CASSPHRVMNTEAFF
TRBJ2-3	TRBV7-8	CASSPTRLTDTQYF
TRBJ2-1	TRBV4-1	CASGTKREIFHEQFF
TRBJ2-7	TRBV9	CASSRGQAGYEQYF
TRBJ2-5	TRBV5-6	CASSLGRRREETQYF
TRBJ2-1	TRBV5-1	CASSPLTGAVNEQFF
TRBJ1-2	TRBV14	CASSQLDRYYGYTF
TRBJ2-7	TRBV5-1	CASSMDIYSYEQYF
TRBJ2-7	TRBV6-1	CASSDIRGGEQYF
TRBJ2-2	TRBV6-1	CASSEGPGTGKINGELFF
TRBJ1-5	TRBV7-8	CASSLALGAGGNQPQHF
TRBJ1-1	TRBV2	CASRWETNTEAFF
TRBJ1-2	TRBV4-1	CASSLNWREAAETYGYTF
TRBJ2-2	TRBV30	CAWSGQANTGELFF
TRBJ2-7	TRBV30	CAWRKTGAAISYEQYF
TRBJ1-1	TRBV15	CATSREGAYTEAFF
TRBJ2-3	TRBV6-1	CASSEPTSQDTQYF
TRBJ1-1	TRBV7-3	CASSLGRTGMNTEAFF
TRBJ2-1	TRBV7-9	CASSPEGLAGTAYNEQFF
TRBJ2-1	TRBV11-3	CASSLAGGLSSYNEQFF
TRBJ2-2	TRBV29-1	CSVGLAGGSNGELFF
TRBJ2-7	TRBV29-1	CSVDGTSGSYEQYF
TRBJ2-7	TRBV28	CASSLYLEQYF
TRBJ1-2	TRBV29-1	CSVTRTGDMGYTF
TRBJ2-7	TRBV25-1	CASSQGTGTYEQYF
TRBJ2-7	TRBV28	CASLSPDSTYEQYF
TRBJ1-1	TRBV19	CASSGQDRTMNTEAFF
TRBJ1-1	TRBV11-2	CASSIPGLNTEAFF
TRBJ2-1	TRBV19	CASSGGTSHNEQFF